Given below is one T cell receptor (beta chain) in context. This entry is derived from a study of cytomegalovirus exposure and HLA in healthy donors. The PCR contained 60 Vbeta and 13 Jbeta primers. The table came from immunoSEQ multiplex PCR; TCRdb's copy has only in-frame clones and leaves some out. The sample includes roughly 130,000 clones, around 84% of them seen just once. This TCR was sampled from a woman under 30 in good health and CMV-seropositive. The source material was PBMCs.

The CDR3 DNA sequence: TGTGCCAGCAGCCCCGCAGGGACTGAAGCTTTCTTT. This translates into CASSPAGTEAFF. This chain connects TRBV11-2 to TRBJ1-1; maybe TRBD1 (5 bases). Germline V CDR1 and CDR2: SGHAT, FQNNGV. The CDR3 is made up of 12 amino acids. Trimming removed 5 bases at V and 5 bases at J, with 9 bases between.